Detailed here is one T cell receptor (beta chain). The data originate from a study of T cell changes during pregnancy in multiple sclerosis. Produced via immunoSEQ multiplex PCR; TCRdb's table is partial and in-frame only. The repertoire consists of fewer than 35,000 clones, with less than 95% occurring once and the leading ten covering approximately 4.5%. The CDR3 runs to 15 residues. J was trimmed by 3 bases and V by 4 bases; bases with no gene match: 6. Germline values: CDR1 SGHRS, CDR2 YFSETQ. This chain links TRBV5-1 with TRBJ1-4; TRBD1 aligns across 7 bases. This material consisted of CD8+ T cells from peripheral blood mononuclear cells, taken in the second trimester of pregnancy. The clonotype comes from a female donor with multiple sclerosis, enrolled in a pregnancy study. The CDR3 DNA reads as TGCGCCAGCAGCCACTGGGACAGCGCTAATGAAAAACTGTTTTTT. Translation: CASSHWDSANEKLFF. The whole variable domain, remainder taken from reference TRBV5-1 and TRBJ1-4, is KAGVTQTPRYLIKTRGQQVTLSCSPISGHRSVSWYQQTPGQGLQFLFEYFSETQRNKGNFPGRFSGRQFSNSRSEMNVSTLELGDSALYLCASSHWDSANEKLFFGSGTQLSVL.